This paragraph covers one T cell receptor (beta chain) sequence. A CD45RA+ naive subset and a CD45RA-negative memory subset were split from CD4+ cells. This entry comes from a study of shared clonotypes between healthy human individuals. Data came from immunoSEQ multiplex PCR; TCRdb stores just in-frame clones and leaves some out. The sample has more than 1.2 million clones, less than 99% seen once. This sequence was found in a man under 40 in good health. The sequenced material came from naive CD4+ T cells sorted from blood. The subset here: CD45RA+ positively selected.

The CDR3 reads CASTTGGNEQFF. CDR3 coding DNA: TGTGCCAGCACCACAGGGGGCAATGAGCAGTTCTTC. The chain employs TRBV18 and TRBJ2-1; TRBD1 matches 8 bases. This CDR3 comprises 12 residues. After removal of 8 bases from V and 6 bases from J, the junction contained 3 bases not matched to a gene. Germline V gives CDR1 KGHSH, CDR2 LQKENI.